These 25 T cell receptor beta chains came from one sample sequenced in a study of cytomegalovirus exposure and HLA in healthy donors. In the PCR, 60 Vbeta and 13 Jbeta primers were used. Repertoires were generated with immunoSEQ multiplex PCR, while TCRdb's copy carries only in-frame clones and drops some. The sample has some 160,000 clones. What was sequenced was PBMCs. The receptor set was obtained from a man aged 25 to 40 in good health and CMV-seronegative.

The CDR3 spells CASRSGTYNSPLHF. The CDR3 DNA reads as TGCGCCAGCAGATCAGGGACCTATAATTCACCCCTCCACTTT. V gene TRBV10-2 combines with J gene TRBJ1-6; a possible D gene is TRBD1 (5 bases). The CDR3 is made up of 14 amino acids. The germline gives CDR1 WSHSY, CDR2 SAAADI. V lost 6 bases, J lost 2 bases, and 8 bases lay in between.

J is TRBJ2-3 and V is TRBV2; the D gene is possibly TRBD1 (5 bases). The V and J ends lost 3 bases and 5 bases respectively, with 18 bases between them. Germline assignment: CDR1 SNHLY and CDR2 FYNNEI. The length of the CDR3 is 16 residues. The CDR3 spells CASSDDGAGNGDTQYF. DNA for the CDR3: TGTGCCAGCAGTGACGATGGGGCAGGGAATGGAGATACGCAGTATTTT.

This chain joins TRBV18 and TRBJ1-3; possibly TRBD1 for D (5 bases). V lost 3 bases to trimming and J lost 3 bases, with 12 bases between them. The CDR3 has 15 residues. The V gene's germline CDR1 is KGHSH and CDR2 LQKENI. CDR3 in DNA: TGTGCCAGCTCACCGGGGCAACCTAATGGAAACACCATATATTTT. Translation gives CASSPGQPNGNTIYF.

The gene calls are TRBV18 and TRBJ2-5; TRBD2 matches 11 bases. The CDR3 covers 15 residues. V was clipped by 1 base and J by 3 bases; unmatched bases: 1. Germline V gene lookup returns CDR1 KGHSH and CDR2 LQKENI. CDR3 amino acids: CASSPQGLAEETQYF. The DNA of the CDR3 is TGTGCCAGCTCACCACAGGGACTAGCGGAAGAGACCCAGTACTTC.

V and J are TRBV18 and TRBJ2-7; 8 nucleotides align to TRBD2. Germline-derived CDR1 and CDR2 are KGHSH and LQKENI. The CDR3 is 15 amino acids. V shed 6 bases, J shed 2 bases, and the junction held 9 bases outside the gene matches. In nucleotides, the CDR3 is TGTGCCAGCTCTCCCCCGGGACTAGGGCCCTACGAGCAGTACTTC. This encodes CASSPPGLGPYEQYF.

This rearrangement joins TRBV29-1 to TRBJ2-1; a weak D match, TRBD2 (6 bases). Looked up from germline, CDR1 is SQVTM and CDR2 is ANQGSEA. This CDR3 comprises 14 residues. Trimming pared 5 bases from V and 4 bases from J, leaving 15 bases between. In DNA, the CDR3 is TGCAGCGTTAATGGACGGGAGAAATACAATGAGCAGTTCTTC. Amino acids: CSVNGREKYNEQFF.

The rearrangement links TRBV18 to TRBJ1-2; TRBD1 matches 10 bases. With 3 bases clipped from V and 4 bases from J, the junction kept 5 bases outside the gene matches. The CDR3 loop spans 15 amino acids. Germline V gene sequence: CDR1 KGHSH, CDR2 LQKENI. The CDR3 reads CASSPRQGASYGYTF. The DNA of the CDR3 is TGTGCCAGCTCACCCCGACAGGGGGCGAGCTATGGCTACACCTTC.

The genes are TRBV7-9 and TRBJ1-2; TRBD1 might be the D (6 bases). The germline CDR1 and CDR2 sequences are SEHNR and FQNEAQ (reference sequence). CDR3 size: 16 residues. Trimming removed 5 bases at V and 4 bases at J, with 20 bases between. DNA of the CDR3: TGTGCCAGCAGCACCTATTCCCCAGGGGAGAGCTATGGCTACACCTTC. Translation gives CASSTYSPGESYGYTF. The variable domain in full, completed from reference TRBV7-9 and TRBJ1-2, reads DTGVSQNPRHKITKRGQNVTFRCDPISEHNRLYWYRQTLGQGPEFLTYFQNEAQLEKSRLLSDRFSAERPKGSFSTLEIQRTEQGDSAMYLCASSTYSPGESYGYTFGSGTRLTVV.

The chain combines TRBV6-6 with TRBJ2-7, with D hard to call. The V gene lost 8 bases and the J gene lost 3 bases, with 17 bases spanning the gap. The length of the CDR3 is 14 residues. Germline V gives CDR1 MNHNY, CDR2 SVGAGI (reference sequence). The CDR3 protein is CASESGYSGYEQYF. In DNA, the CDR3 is TGTGCCAGCGAGTCCGGCTACTCAGGCTACGAGCAGTACTTC.

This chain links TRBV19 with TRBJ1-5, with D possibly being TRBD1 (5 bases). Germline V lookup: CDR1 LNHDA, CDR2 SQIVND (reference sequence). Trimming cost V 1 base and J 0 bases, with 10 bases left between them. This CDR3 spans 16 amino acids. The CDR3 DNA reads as TGTGCCAGTAGTATAGCGGGCAGGGTTAGCAATCAGCCCCAGCATTTT. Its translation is CASSIAGRVSNQPQHF.

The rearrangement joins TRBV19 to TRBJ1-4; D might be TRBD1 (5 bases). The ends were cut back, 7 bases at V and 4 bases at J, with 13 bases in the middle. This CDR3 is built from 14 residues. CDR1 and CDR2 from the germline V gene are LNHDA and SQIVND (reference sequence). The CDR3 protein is CASMGGALNEKLFF. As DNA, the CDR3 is TGTGCCAGTATGGGCGGGGCCCTTAATGAAAAACTGTTTTTT.

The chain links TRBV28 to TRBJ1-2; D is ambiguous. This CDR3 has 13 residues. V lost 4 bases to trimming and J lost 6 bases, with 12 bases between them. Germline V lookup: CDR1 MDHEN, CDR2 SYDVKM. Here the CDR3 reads CASSYQVIDGYTF. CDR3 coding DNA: TGTGCCAGCAGTTACCAGGTGATTGATGGCTACACCTTC.

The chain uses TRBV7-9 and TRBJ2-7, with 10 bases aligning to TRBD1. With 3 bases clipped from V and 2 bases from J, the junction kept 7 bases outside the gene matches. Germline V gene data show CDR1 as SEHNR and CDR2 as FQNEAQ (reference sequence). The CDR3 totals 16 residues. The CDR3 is CASSFGRDRGAYEQYF. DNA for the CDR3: TGTGCCAGCAGCTTCGGCCGGGACAGGGGCGCCTACGAGCAGTACTTC.

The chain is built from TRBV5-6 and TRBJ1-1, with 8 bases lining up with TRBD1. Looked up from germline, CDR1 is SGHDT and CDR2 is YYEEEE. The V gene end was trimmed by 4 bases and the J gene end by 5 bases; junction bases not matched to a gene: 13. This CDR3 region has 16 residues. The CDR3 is CASSLTGTGPFTEAFF. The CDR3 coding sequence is TGTGCCAGCAGCCTGACCGGGACAGGTCCTTTTACTGAAGCTTTCTTT.

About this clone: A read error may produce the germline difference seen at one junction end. The DNA for the CDR3 is TGCAGCGTGGAAGCGGGAGGGCCCTACGAGCAGTACTTC. This translates into CSVEAGGPYEQYF. The gene calls are TRBV29-1 and TRBJ2-7; 10 bases align to TRBD2. The V gene's germline CDR1 is SQVTM and CDR2 ANQGSEA. The CDR3 length is 13 residues.

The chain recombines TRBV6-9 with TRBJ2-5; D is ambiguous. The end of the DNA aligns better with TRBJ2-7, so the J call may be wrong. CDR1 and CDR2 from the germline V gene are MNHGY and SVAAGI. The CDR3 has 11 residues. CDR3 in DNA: TGTGCCAGCAGTTTGTTACCCGAGCAGTACTTC. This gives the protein CASSLLPEQYF.

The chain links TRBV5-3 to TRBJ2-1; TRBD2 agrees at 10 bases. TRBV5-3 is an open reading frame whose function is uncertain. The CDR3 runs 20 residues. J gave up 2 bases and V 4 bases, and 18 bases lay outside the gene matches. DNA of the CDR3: TGTGCCAGAAGCCCAGTAGCCCTAGCGGGAGCCACCCGGACCTACAATGAGCAGTTCTTC. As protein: CARSPVALAGATRTYNEQFF.

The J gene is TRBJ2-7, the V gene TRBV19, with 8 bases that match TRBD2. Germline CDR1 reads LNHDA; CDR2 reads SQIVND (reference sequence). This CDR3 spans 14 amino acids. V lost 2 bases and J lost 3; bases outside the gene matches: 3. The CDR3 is CASSIMGLGYEQYF. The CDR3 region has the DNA TGTGCCAGTAGTATAATGGGACTAGGCTACGAGCAGTACTTC.

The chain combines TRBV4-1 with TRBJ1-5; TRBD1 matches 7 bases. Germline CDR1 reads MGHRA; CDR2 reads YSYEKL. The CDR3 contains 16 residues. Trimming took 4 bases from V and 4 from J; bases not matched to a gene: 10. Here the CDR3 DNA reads TGCGCCAGCAGCCTTACGGGGACAGAAATTAATCAGCCCCAGCATTTT. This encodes CASSLTGTEINQPQHF.

The CDR3 is CASSRGGNQETQYF. For the CDR3, the DNA is TGTGCCAGCAGCCGGGGGGGTAACCAAGAGACCCAGTACTTC. V usage is TRBV9 and J usage is TRBJ2-5, with 8 bases identical to TRBD2. V dropped 4 bases and J dropped 0; count of bases not matched to a gene: 2. The germline V gene encodes CDR1 SGDLS and CDR2 YYNGEE. This CDR3 is built from 14 residues.

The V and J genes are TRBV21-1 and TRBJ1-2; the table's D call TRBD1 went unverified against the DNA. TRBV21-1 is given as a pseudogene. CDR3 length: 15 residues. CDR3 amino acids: CASSKVGRDSFDYTF. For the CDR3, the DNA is TGTGCCAGCAGCAAAGTCGGTAGGGACAGCTTCGACTACACCTTC.

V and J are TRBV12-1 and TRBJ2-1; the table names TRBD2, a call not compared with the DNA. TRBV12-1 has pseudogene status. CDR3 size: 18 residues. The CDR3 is CASSFEGLTSGGYNEQFF. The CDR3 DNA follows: TGTGCCAGCAGCTTTGAAGGCCTGACTAGCGGGGGTTACAATGAGCAGTTCTTC.

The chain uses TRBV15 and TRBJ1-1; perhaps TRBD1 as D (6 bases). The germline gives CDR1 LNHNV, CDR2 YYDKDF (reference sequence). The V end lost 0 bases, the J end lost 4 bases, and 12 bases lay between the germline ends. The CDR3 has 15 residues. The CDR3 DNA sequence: TGTGCCACCAGCAGAGATCTGCCCAGGGGCACTGAAGCTTTCTTT. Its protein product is CATSRDLPRGTEAFF.

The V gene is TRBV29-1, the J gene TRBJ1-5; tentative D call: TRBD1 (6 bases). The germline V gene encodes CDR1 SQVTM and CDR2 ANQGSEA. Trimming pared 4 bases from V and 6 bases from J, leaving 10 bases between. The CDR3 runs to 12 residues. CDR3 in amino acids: CSVVQGGQPQHF. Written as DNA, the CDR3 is TGCAGCGTTGTACAGGGCGGTCAGCCCCAGCATTTT. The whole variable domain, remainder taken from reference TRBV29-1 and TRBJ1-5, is SAVISQKPSRDICQRGTSLTIQCQVDSQVTMMFWYRQQPGQSLTLIATANQGSEATYESGFVIDKFPISRPNLTFSTLTVSNMSPEDSSIYLCSVVQGGQPQHFGDGTRLSIL.

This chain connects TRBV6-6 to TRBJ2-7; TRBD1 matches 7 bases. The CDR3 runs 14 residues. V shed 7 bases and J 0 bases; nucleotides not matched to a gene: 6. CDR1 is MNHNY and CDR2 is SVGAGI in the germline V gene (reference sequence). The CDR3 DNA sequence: TGTGCCAGCACACCAACAGGGGTCTCCTACGAGCAGTACTTC. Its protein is CASTPTGVSYEQYF.